What follows is one T cell receptor (beta chain) and its context. The data were taken from a study of tumor-infiltrating lymphocytes in localized non-small cell lung cancer. This table comes from immunoSEQ multiplex PCR, and its TCRdb copy is limited to in-frame clones, with some not included. Among some 13,000 clones listed, approximately 62% were seen once. The receptor was isolated from a human donor with non-small cell lung cancer. The sequenced sample consisted of uninvolved lung tissue not adjacent to the tumor.

The CDR3 spells CASSFTLPDTQYF. CDR3 DNA sequence: TGTGCCAGCAGCTTTACTCTACCAGATACGCAGTATTTT. The chain carries TRBV7-2 and TRBJ2-3, with D uncertain. Trimming left V 3 bases short and J 4 bases short, with 8 bases between. The germline V gene encodes CDR1 SGHTA and CDR2 FQGNSA. The CDR3 runs 13 residues.